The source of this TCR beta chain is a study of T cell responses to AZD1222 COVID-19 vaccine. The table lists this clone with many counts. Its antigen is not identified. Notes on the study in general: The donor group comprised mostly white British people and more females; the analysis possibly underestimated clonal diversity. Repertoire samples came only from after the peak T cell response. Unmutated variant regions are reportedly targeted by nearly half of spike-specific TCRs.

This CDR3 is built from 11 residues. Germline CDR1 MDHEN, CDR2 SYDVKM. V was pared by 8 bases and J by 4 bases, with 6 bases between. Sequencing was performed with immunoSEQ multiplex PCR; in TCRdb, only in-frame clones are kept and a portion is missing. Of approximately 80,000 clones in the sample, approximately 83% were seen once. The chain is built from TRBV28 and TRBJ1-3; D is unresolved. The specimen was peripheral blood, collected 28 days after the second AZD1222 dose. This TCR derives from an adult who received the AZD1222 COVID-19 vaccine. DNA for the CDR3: TGTGCCAGCCTAGGAGGAAACACCATATATTTT. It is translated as CASLGGNTIYF.